What follows is one T cell receptor (beta chain) and its context. Its antigen is as yet unknown. Blood donors, with a median age of 56 years (range roughly 21-70) and 45% to 65% female, made up the healthy control group. This sample was taken from a study of somatic mutations in cytotoxic T cells in rheumatoid arthritis. Whole-study results and caveats: The top CD8+ clone topped 20% of CD8+ cells in about an eighth of the roughly 60 patients. Expanded CD8+ clones had unknown antigen targets. Rising age went with increasing CD8+ clonality in rheumatoid arthritis patients; healthy controls showed no such increase.

Produced via immunoSEQ multiplex PCR; TCRdb's table is partial and in-frame only. The data hold some 20,000 clones, with about 86% observed a single time. V trimming: 3 bases; J trimming: 0 bases; junction bases outside the gene matches: 2. This CDR3 comprises 15 residues. CDR1 and CDR2 (germline): MDHEN, SYDVKM. V gene TRBV28 combines with J gene TRBJ1-3; TRBD1 matches 7 bases. This receptor was identified in a woman in her forties or fifties in good health. The sequenced sample consisted of CD8+ T cells sorted from blood. The CDR3 loop is CASSLGQFSGNTIYF. In DNA, the CDR3 is TGTGCCAGCAGTTTGGGACAGTTCTCTGGAAACACCATATATTTT.